The 2 T cell receptor beta chains reported below all come from one sample, sequenced in a study of control samples from healthy donors and cancer patients. Sequenced by immunoSEQ multiplex PCR; TCRdb stores in-frame clones only, minus some. Of under 80,000 clones in the sample, 90% to 95% were seen once. Sequenced sample: blood. These receptors were taken from a woman aged 40 to 50 in good health.

The chain recombines TRBV3-1 (or the pseudogene TRBV3-2) with TRBJ2-3; 8 bases line up with TRBD2. This CDR3 spans 16 amino acids. Germline trimming cut 4 bases from V and 7 bases from J; bases unmatched to any gene: 13. Germline values: CDR1 LGHDT, CDR2 YNNKEL (reference sequence). The CDR3 region has the DNA TGTGCCAGCAGCCCTATGCGGGAGGCCCGTGGAAATACGCAGTATTTT. Its protein product is CASSPMREARGNTQYF.

V is TRBV18 and J is TRBJ2-2; no clear D. V lost 6 bases and J 4 bases, leaving 12 bases between the germline ends. Germline V gene sequence: CDR1 KGHSH, CDR2 LQKENI. The CDR3 covers 14 residues. CDR3 DNA: TGTGCCAGCTCCAACCTCTCTAGCACCGGGGAGCTGTTTTTT. Protein: CASSNLSSTGELFF.